This T cell receptor beta chain was captured in a study of spatial heterogeneity in lung cancer. Study-level background: As counted in raw reads, each unique TCR and UMI combination appeared more than ten times on average. Overall study findings and caveats: There were more appearances of ubiquitous expanded tumor TCRs in blood at resection than at follow-up.

TCR cDNA molecules were tagged individually, and each one carried a unique molecular identifier. Each CDR3 protein is one row after TCRdb ran MiXCR on the 5' RACE reads. Of 30,000 to 45,000 distinct CDR3 sequences listed, less than 8.5% are singletons. The germline V gene encodes CDR1 SQVTM and CDR2 ANQGSEA. Trimming cost V 6 bases and J 2 bases, with 16 bases left between them. The CDR3 consists of 14 residues. The sample's time point: sample taken at primary tumor resection. The donor population consisted of more than 55 patients with untreated, early-stage non-small cell lung cancer. This clonotype was seen a handful of times. The antigen remains unidentified.

This sequence joins TRBV29-1 and TRBJ2-5, with D perhaps matching TRBD1 (7 bases). The sample consisted of PBMCs, taken at surgery. This receptor was taken from a female donor with early-stage non-small cell lung cancer. CDR3 nucleotides: TGCAGCGTGGGGGGACAGTTCGATCAAGAGACCCAGTACTTC. Its translation: CSVGGQFDQETQYF. The full variable domain, completed using reference TRBV29-1 and TRBJ2-5, is SAVISQKPSRDICQRGTSLTIQCQVDSQVTMMFWYRQQPGQSLTLIATANQGSEATYESGFVIDKFPISRPNLTFSTLTVSNMSPEDSSIYLCSVGGQFDQETQYFGPGTRLLVL.